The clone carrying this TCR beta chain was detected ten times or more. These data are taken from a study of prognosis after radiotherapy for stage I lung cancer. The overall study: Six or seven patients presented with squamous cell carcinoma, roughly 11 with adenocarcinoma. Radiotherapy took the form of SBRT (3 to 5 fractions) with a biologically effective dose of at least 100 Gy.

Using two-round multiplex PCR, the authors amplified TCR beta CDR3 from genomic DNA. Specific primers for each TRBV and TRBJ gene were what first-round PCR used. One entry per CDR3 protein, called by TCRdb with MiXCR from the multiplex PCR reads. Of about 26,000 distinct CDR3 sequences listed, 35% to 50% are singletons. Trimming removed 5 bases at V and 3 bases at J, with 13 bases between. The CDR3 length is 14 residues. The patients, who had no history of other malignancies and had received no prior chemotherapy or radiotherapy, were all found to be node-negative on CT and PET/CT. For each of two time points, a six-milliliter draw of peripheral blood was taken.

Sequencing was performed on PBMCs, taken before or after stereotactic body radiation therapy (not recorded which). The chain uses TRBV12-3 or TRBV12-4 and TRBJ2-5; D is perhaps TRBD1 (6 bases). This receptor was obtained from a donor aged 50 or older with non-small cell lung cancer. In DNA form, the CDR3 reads TGTGCCAGCAGTCAAACAGGGTTGGAAGAGACCCAGTACTTC. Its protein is CASSQTGLEETQYF.